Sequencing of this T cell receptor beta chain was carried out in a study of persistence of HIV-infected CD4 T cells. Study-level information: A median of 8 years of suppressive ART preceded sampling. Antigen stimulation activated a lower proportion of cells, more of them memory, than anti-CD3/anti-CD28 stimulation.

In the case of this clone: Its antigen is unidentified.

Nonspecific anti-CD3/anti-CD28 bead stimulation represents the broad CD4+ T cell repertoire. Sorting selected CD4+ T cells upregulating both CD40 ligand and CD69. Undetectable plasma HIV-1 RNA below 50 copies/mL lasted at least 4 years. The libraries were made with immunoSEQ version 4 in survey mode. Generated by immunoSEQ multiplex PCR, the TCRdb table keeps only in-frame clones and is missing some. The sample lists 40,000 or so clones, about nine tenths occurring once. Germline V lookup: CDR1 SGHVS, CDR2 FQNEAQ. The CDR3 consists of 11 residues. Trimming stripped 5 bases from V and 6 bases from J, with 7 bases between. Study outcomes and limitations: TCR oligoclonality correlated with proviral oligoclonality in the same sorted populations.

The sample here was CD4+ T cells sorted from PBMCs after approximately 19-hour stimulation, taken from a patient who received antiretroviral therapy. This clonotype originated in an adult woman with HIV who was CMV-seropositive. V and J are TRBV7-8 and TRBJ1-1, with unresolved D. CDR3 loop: CASSQRAEAFF. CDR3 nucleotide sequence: TGTGCCAGCAGCCAGAGGGCTGAAGCTTTCTTT.